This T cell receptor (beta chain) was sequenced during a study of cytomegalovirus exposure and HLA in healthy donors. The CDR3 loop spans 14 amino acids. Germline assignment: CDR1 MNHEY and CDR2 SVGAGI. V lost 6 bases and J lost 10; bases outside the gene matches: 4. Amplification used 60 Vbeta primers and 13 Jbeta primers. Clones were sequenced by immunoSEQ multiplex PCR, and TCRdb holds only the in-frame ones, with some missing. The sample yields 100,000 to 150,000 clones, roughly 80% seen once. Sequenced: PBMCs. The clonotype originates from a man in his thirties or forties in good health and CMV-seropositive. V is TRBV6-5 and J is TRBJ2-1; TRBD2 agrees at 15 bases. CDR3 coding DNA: TGTGCCAGCAGGAGGGGGACTAGCGGGGGGGAGCAGTTCTTC. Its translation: CASRRGTSGGEQFF.